A selection of T cell receptor beta chains follows, all from one sample in a study of identifying expanded T cells in peripheral blood. Clones were sequenced by immunoSEQ multiplex PCR, and TCRdb holds only the in-frame ones, with some missing. Of tens of thousands of clones in the sample, 88% were seen once. The sample taken for sequencing was blood. These receptors came from a person aged 18 to 75 in good health. Each CDR3 is given with its conserved first and last residue. A D gene is named only where the DNA matches it firmly. Not every row has a clone size; where given, it reads once, few, many or a size class.

TRBV18	NA	TRBJ2-3	NA	CASSPTPSTDTQYF	TGTGCCAGCTCACCAACCCCTAGCACAGATACGCAGTATTTT
TRBV5-6	NA	TRBJ2-2	NA	CASSLAGYTGELFF	TGTGCCAGCAGCTTGGCCGGGTACACCGGGGAGCTGTTTTTT
TRBV29-1	TRBD2	TRBJ2-7	NA	CSVGLAGGDHEQYF	TGCAGCGTTGGACTAGCGGGGGGCGATCACGAGCAGTACTTC
TRBV5-1	TRBD2	TRBJ2-2	NA	CASSLLPSGGPQTGELFF	TGCGCCAGCAGCTTGTTACCCAGCGGGGGACCCCAGACCGGGGAGCTGTTTTTT
TRBV13	NA	TRBJ1-6	NA	CASSLGNSPLHF	TGTGCCAGCAGCTTAGGAAATTCACCCCTCCACTTT
TRBV10-3	NA	TRBJ1-2	NA	CATLSEDTRNPYGYTF	TGTGCCACCCTTTCAGAGGACACCCGGAATCCGTATGGCTACACCTTC
TRBV6-5	NA	TRBJ1-4	NA	CASWGDEKLFF	TGTGCCAGCTGGGGTGATGAAAAACTGTTTTTT
TRBV19	NA	TRBJ1-2	once	CASTAGGDYGYTF	TGTGCCAGTACAGCCGGCGGTGATTATGGCTACACCTTC
TRBV20-1	NA	TRBJ2-3	NA	CSAPSADTQYF	TGCAGTGCGCCTAGCGCAGATACGCAGTATTTT
TRBV4-3	TRBD2	TRBJ2-3	NA	CASSQDRPSGRAGFGTDTQYF	TGCGCCAGCAGCCAAGATAGGCCTAGCGGGAGGGCCGGGTTCGGCACAGATACGCAGTATTTT
TRBV5-1	NA	TRBJ1-1	NA	CASSTVSGTDEAFF	TGCGCCAGCAGCACAGTATCCGGGACGGATGAAGCTTTCTTT
TRBV14	TRBD1	TRBJ2-5	NA	CASSQLGQGAGETQYF	TGTGCCAGCAGCCAACTGGGACAGGGGGCCGGAGAGACCCAGTACTTC
TRBV27	NA	TRBJ1-3	NA	CASKSGATGNTIYF	TGTGCCAGCAAGTCGGGGGCTACCGGAAACACCATATATTTT
TRBV30	NA	TRBJ2-7	NA	CAWSVQREQYF	TGTGCCTGGAGTGTGCAAAGAGAGCAGTACTTC
TRBV5-1	NA	TRBJ2-3	NA	CASSLMGLSGGTDTQYF	TGCGCCAGCAGCTTAATGGGACTGAGTGGGGGCACAGATACGCAGTATTTT
TRBV7-8	NA	TRBJ2-3	NA	CASLTAGGSDTQYF	TGTGCCAGCTTGACAGCGGGCGGGTCAGATACGCAGTATTTT
TRBV19	TRBD2	TRBJ2-3	NA	CASSGPSGTRAADTQYF	TGTGCCAGTAGTGGACCTTCCGGGACTAGGGCGGCAGATACGCAGTATTTT
TRBV9	TRBD1	TRBJ1-2	many	CASSAQGARYGYTF	TGTGCCAGCAGCGCTCAGGGGGCGCGGTATGGCTACACCTTC
TRBV30	NA	TRBJ1-3	medium-sized	CAWTGTGGNTIYF	TGTGCCTGGACGGGGACTGGCGGAAACACCATATATTTT
TRBV11-1	TRBD1	TRBJ1-2	NA	CASSGTVGLGGYTF	TGTGCCAGCAGTGGGACAGTCGGTTTAGGTGGCTACACCTTC
TRBV7-9	TRBD2	TRBJ2-2	NA	CASSLVFGLADTGELFF	TGTGCCAGCAGCTTAGTTTTCGGACTAGCGGACACCGGGGAGCTGTTTTTT
TRBV6-6	NA	TRBJ2-1	NA	CASTYEGSYNEQFF	TGTGCCAGCACCTACGAGGGTTCCTACAATGAGCAGTTCTTC
TRBV6-5	NA	TRBJ2-5	NA	CASSLGGVQETQYF	TGTGCCAGCAGCCTTGGGGGAGTACAAGAGACCCAGTACTTC
TRBV9	TRBD1	TRBJ2-4	NA	CASSVDEQGLVKNIQYF	TGTGCCAGCAGCGTAGATGAACAGGGGCTGGTCAAAAACATTCAGTACTTC
TRBV2	TRBD2	TRBJ2-1	NA	CASSRAGPYNEQFF	TGTGCCAGCAGTAGAGCGGGACCGTACAATGAGCAGTTCTTC
TRBV6-5	NA	TRBJ1-5	NA	CASSSLDSSNQPQHF	TGTGCCAGCAGTTCCCTGGACAGTAGCAATCAGCCCCAGCATTTT
TRBV7-9	TRBD1	TRBJ1-2	NA	CASSNSGRGLGYGYTF	TGTGCCAGCAGCAATAGTGGCAGGGGGCTTGGCTATGGCTACACCTTC
TRBV20-1	NA	TRBJ1-2	NA	CSARAQGSYTF	TGCAGTGCTAGAGCCCAGGGTAGCTACACCTTC
TRBV5-4	NA	TRBJ1-2	NA	CASSPLTANYGYTF	TGTGCCAGCAGCCCGCTGACAGCTAACTATGGCTACACCTTC
TRBV5-1	NA	TRBJ1-3	NA	CASSFGESSGNTIYF	TGCGCCAGCAGCTTCGGGGAAAGCTCTGGAAACACCATATATTTT
TRBV5-1	NA	TRBJ1-1	once	CASSLDTLYTEAFF	TGCGCCAGCAGCTTGGACACCCTCTACACTGAAGCTTTCTTT
TRBV7-2	NA	TRBJ2-7	NA	CASSSSGSTYEQYF	TGTGCCAGCAGCTCGTCCGGTTCAACTTACGAGCAGTACTTC
TRBV5-1	TRBD1	TRBJ2-7	NA	CASSVGQGAREQYF	TGCGCCAGCAGCGTGGGACAGGGGGCGCGGGAGCAGTACTTC
TRBV19	NA	TRBJ1-5	once	CASSYPLPVRQPQHF	TGTGCCAGTAGTTACCCCCTCCCGGTAAGGCAGCCCCAGCATTTT
TRBV19	NA	TRBJ1-5	NA	CASRHSGNQPQHF	TGTGCCAGTAGACACAGTGGCAATCAGCCCCAGCATTTT
TRBV29-1	NA	TRBJ1-2	NA	CSVTNPRGGYGYTF	TGCAGCGTTACTAATCCTCGGGGGGGATATGGCTACACCTTC
TRBV7-9	NA	TRBJ1-3	NA	CASSLDSPGNTIYF	TGTGCCAGCAGCCTGGACAGCCCTGGAAACACCATATATTTT
TRBV19	NA	TRBJ2-1	once	CASSIDLGSSSYNEQFF	TGTGCCAGTAGTATTGACCTGGGTTCGAGCTCCTACAATGAGCAGTTCTTC
TRBV27	TRBD2	TRBJ2-5	NA	CASSPQAGGFRETQYF	TGTGCCAGCAGTCCTCAAGCGGGAGGTTTTCGAGAGACCCAGTACTTC
TRBV13	NA	TRBJ2-5	NA	CASSLGGQETQYF	TGTGCCAGCAGCTTAGGGGGCCAAGAGACCCAGTACTTC
TRBV7-6	TRBD1	TRBJ1-1	NA	CASSLGTGVATEAFF	TGTGCCAGCAGCTTAGGGACAGGGGTCGCCACTGAAGCTTTCTTT
TRBV6-6	NA	TRBJ1-5	NA	CASSYTGNQPQHF	TGTGCCAGCAGTTACACAGGGAATCAGCCCCAGCATTTT
TRBV27	NA	TRBJ2-3	NA	CASSLSEVADTQYF	TGTGCCAGCAGTTTATCGGAGGTGGCAGATACGCAGTATTTT
TRBV9	NA	TRBJ1-2	NA	CASSVADRGGQIGYGYTF	TGTGCCAGCAGCGTAGCCGACCGGGGAGGACAAATAGGCTATGGCTACACCTTC
TRBV13	NA	TRBJ1-1	NA	CASSQASKKLMNTEAFF	TGTGCCAGCAGCCAAGCCTCTAAAAAGCTGATGAACACTGAAGCTTTCTTT
TRBV14	NA	TRBJ2-2	NA	CASSQDPGELFF	TGTGCCAGCAGCCAAGATCCCGGGGAGCTGTTTTTT
TRBV5-6	NA	TRBJ1-3	NA	CASSPPPGSGNTIYF	TGTGCCAGCAGCCCACCACCTGGGTCTGGAAACACCATATATTTT
TRBV27	NA	TRBJ2-1	NA	CASSWGDEQFF	TGTGCCAGCAGTTGGGGGGATGAGCAGTTCTTC
TRBV5-1	TRBD2	TRBJ2-7	NA	CASRELADTTYEQYF	TGCGCCAGCAGGGAACTAGCGGACACAACCTACGAGCAGTACTTC
TRBV7-9	NA	TRBJ1-2	NA	CASSFGRDYGYTF	TGTGCCAGCAGCTTCGGACGGGACTATGGCTACACCTTC
TRBV7-2	NA	TRBJ1-4	NA	CASSRQAREKLFF	TGTGCCAGCAGCAGACAGGCTAGGGAAAAACTGTTTTTT
TRBV5-5	NA	TRBJ1-4	NA	CASSLAQGKGEKLFF	TGTGCCAGCAGCTTGGCGCAGGGGAAAGGTGAAAAACTGTTTTTT
TRBV15	NA	TRBJ2-7	NA	CATSSPELEQYF	TGTGCCACCAGCAGTCCGGAGTTGGAGCAGTACTTC
TRBV18	NA	TRBJ1-1	few	CASSPRLESMNTEAFF	TGTGCCAGCTCACCTCGGCTCGAGTCCATGAACACTGAAGCTTTCTTT
TRBV19	NA	TRBJ1-5	NA	CASSIWGIGQPQHF	TGTGCCAGTAGTATTTGGGGTATCGGTCAGCCCCAGCATTTT
TRBV7-9	TRBD2	TRBJ2-7	NA	CASSSLAGGTLYEQYF	TGTGCCAGCAGCTCACTAGCGGGAGGAACCCTCTACGAGCAGTACTTC